This paragraph reports one T cell receptor (beta chain). Its antigen remains unidentified. These data are taken from a study of OX40 agonist ivuxolimab in advanced cancers. Study context: Each patient was given ivuxolimab into a vein every 2 weeks, at 0.01 to 10 mg/kg.

This CDR3 comprises 16 residues. Points from the study as a whole: Relatively little clonal expansion, among the lowest observed, appeared in partial responders at 0.1-3.0 mg/kg. By week 6 at 0.1 to 3.0 mg/kg, blood CD4+ and CD8+ T cells had expanded clonally.

TCRdb's table, derived via immunoSEQ multiplex PCR, lists solely in-frame clones and lacks some. The sample records around 70,000 clones, roughly 80% being singletons. The sample in question was CD4+ or CD8+ T cells sorted from blood, obtained in a trial of the OX40 agonist ivuxolimab. This chain links TRBV12-2 with TRBJ1-4. TRBV12-2 is recorded as a pseudogene. The origin of this receptor is an adult with an advanced solid tumor such as melanoma, head and neck, liver or kidney cancer. The DNA of the CDR3 is TGTGCAAGTCGCTTAAAGGGTCAGTTCATAGGCGAAAAACTGTTTTTT. Translation gives CASRLKGQFIGEKLFF.